This T cell receptor beta chain was identified in a study of cytomegalovirus exposure and HLA in healthy donors. Study-wide background: Early release data held approximately 81 million unique TCRs from HLA-typed donors. Out of around 360 genotyped donors, about 81% belonged to the Caucasian-associated ancestry cluster.

Study findings and constraints: Some V segments, including TRBV6-2 and TRBV6-3, were excluded as indistinguishable. In a later analysis, DRB1 alleles had the most associated TCRs; HLA-C alleles the fewest.

A remark on this clone: Its antigen is unidentified.

This PCR relied on a set of 60 Vbeta primers and 13 Jbeta primers. Clones were sequenced by immunoSEQ multiplex PCR, and TCRdb holds only the in-frame ones, with some missing. This repertoire includes about 160,000 clones. Losses at the gene ends were 3 bases for V and 3 bases for J; bases not matched to a gene: 11. Germline V gene data show CDR1 as SGHTA and CDR2 as FQGTGA. This CDR3 spans 17 amino acids. This chain links TRBV7-3 with TRBJ1-5, with 7 bases lining up with TRBD1. Sequences were obtained from PBMCs. The receptor comes from a woman aged 60-75 years in good health and CMV-seronegative. This CDR3 reads CASSFRRGHGHNQPQHF. The CDR3 DNA follows: TGTGCCAGCAGCTTTAGAAGGGGGCACGGCCACAATCAGCCCCAGCATTTT.